This T cell receptor beta chain emerged from a study of CD8 T cells in ankylosing spondylitis. This clonotype was found a few times. The germline V gene has CDR1 SGHRS and CDR2 YFSETQ. The CDR3 contains 15 residues. Trimming took off 7 bases at V and 0 bases at J, with 15 bases between the two ends. TCRdb re-derived calls from the 5' RACE reads in MiXCR, one entry per CDR3 protein. The table records some 92,000 distinct CDR3 sequences, around 30% of them present only once. V gene TRBV5-1 combines with J gene TRBJ2-3, with D perhaps assigned TRBD1 or TRBD2 (5 bases each). The sample was blood, either unsorted or a sorted T cell fraction (not recorded which). The TCR was taken from a male donor with ankylosing spondylitis or in good health (not recorded which). The CDR3 here is CASLRGAPSTDTQYF. The CDR3 region has the DNA TGCGCCAGCCTGAGGGGCGCACCTAGCACAGATACGCAGTATTTT.